Listed here are 9 T cell receptor beta chains from one sample, sequenced in a study of identical twins. One entry per CDR3 protein results from TCRdb running MiXCR on the 5' RACE reads. The data contain more than 350,000 distinct CDR3 sequences, roughly 9% of them singletons. The material sequenced was naive T cells sorted from blood. These receptors all come from a woman aged 45-60 years in good health.

This chain joins TRBV5-1 and TRBJ2-1; 12 bases fit TRBD2. Per germline, CDR1 SGHRS and CDR2 YFSETQ. Trimming took 2 bases from V and 6 from J; bases not matched to a gene: 6. This CDR3 contains 16 residues. The CDR3 here is CASSFASGRGGNEQFF. CDR3 in DNA: TGCGCCAGCAGCTTCGCTAGCGGGAGGGGGGGCAATGAGCAGTTCTTC.

This clonotype was seen a handful of times. This sequence joins TRBV20-1 and TRBJ1-2; a weak D match, TRBD1 (6 bases). V lost 4 bases, J lost 8 bases, and 14 bases lay in between. Germline V gives CDR1 DFQATT, CDR2 SNEGSKA (reference sequence). The CDR3 covers 12 residues. The DNA of the CDR3 is TGCAGTGCTAAACAGGACCAGGGGGGCTACACCTTC. It is translated as CSAKQDQGGYTF.

The chain links TRBV5-1 to TRBJ2-2; 9 positions agree with TRBD2. V lost 2 bases, J lost 6 bases, and 5 bases stayed unmatched. Germline CDR1 is SGHRS and CDR2 is YFSETQ. CDR3 length: 15 amino acids. The CDR3 nucleotides read TGCGCCAGCAGCTTATCAGCGGGAGGCCCCGGGGAGCTGTTTTTT. It codes for CASSLSAGGPGELFF.

This clonotype was counted only a few times. V gene TRBV2 combines with J gene TRBJ2-7; a possible D gene is TRBD1 (6 bases). V lost 4 bases, J lost 3 bases, and 19 bases lay in between. Germline V gene data show CDR1 as SNHLY and CDR2 as FYNNEI. The CDR3 is 16 amino acids. This CDR3 is CASSAIPGTPFYEQYF. In nucleotides, the CDR3 is TGTGCCAGCAGTGCCATTCCCGGGACACCCTTCTACGAGCAGTACTTC.

There are a few counts of this clonotype. The V and J genes are TRBV6-2 or TRBV6-3 and TRBJ2-3; 9 nucleotides align to TRBD1. Trimming took 5 bases from V and 4 from J; bases not matched to a gene: 7. The CDR3 consists of 15 residues. Germline assignment: CDR1 MNHEY and CDR2 SVGEGT. The CDR3 spells CASSKPGQGSDTQYF. The DNA of the CDR3 is TGTGCCAGCAGTAAACCGGGACAGGGTTCAGATACGCAGTATTTT.

Only a few counts were recorded for this clonotype. This chain uses TRBV20-1 with TRBJ2-5; 15 bases are shared with TRBD2. Germline CDR1 reads DFQATT; CDR2 reads SNEGSKA (reference sequence). This CDR3 spans 16 amino acids. With V trimmed by 3 bases and J by 5 bases, 7 bases remained unmatched. The CDR3 region is CSARGLAGGPRETQYF. CDR3 DNA: TGCAGTGCTAGGGGACTAGCGGGAGGACCCAGGGAGACCCAGTACTTC.

The chain couples TRBV29-1 to TRBJ1-1, with D possibly matching TRBD1 (5 bases). Germline V CDR1 and CDR2: SQVTM, ANQGSEA. The length of the CDR3 is 13 residues. V lost 4 bases and J 10 bases, leaving 19 bases between the germline ends. CDR3 DNA sequence: TGCAGCGTTGGGGGCCTTTTGGTGGGGTTAGCTTTCTTT. This gives the protein CSVGGLLVGLAFF.

This clonotype was detected many times. The chain recombines TRBV6-1 with TRBJ1-1, with D perhaps matching TRBD1 (5 bases). Germline-derived CDR1 and CDR2 are MNHNS and SASEGT. V dropped 2 bases and J dropped 4 bases, with 11 bases sitting between them. The CDR3 totals 14 residues. This chain's CDR3 is CASSESWGGTEAFF. CDR3 nucleotide sequence: TGTGCCAGCAGTGAATCATGGGGGGGCACTGAAGCTTTCTTT.

This clonotype has more than one count but fewer than ten. This rearrangement joins TRBV5-1 to TRBJ2-7, with D possibly TRBD1 on 6 matching bases. With 7 bases removed from V and 4 bases from J, the gap between germline ends came to 15 bases. This CDR3 is 13 amino acids long. The germline gives CDR1 SGHRS, CDR2 YFSETQ. CDR3 sequence reads: CASQGGRAYEQYF. As DNA, the CDR3 is TGCGCCAGCCAAGGGGGACGCGCATACGAGCAGTACTTC.